These T cell receptor beta chains were read from a single sample in a study of blood T cell repertoires in COVID-19. This table comes from immunoSEQ multiplex PCR, and its TCRdb copy is limited to in-frame clones, with some not included. The repertoire holds 80,000 to 100,000 clones, with roughly nine tenths as singletons. Sequenced input: peripheral blood. These receptors were collected from a man between 65 and 85 years old with acute or convalescent COVID-19. Each CDR3 is given with its conserved first and last residue. The D gene is left open where the match is weak. Some rows have no size entry. The others give once, few or many, or a class for an expanded clone.

D gene: TRBD2
J gene: TRBJ2-7
V gene: TRBV6-5
clone size: -
CDR3 DNA: TGTGCCTCCCGACCGGGACTAGCGGGAACCTACGAGCAGTACTTC
CDR3 protein: CASRPGLAGTYEQYF

D gene: -
J gene: TRBJ1-5
V gene: TRBV19
clone size: once
CDR3 DNA: TGTGCCAGTACCCAATCCTCGGCCGGGAATCAGCCCCAGCATTTT
CDR3 protein: CASTQSSAGNQPQHF

D gene: -
J gene: TRBJ1-5
V gene: TRBV6-5
clone size: once
CDR3 DNA: TGTGCCAGCAGACAGGGTCGGCAGCCCCAGCATTTT
CDR3 protein: CASRQGRQPQHF

D gene: -
J gene: TRBJ2-3
V gene: TRBV7-2
clone size: -
CDR3 DNA: TGTGCCAGCAGCTTAGTCCCTACTAGTAGTGGCACAGATACGCAGTATTTT
CDR3 protein: CASSLVPTSSGTDTQYF

D gene: -
J gene: TRBJ1-6
V gene: TRBV7-6
clone size: -
CDR3 DNA: TGTGCCAGCAGCAGCGCAGGGGATTCACCCCTCCACTTT
CDR3 protein: CASSSAGDSPLHF

D gene: TRBD2
J gene: TRBJ2-1
V gene: TRBV9
clone size: -
CDR3 DNA: TGTGCCAGCAGCGCCACCGCACTAGCGGGGCTTAGCTCCTACAATGAGCAGTTCTTC
CDR3 protein: CASSATALAGLSSYNEQFF

D gene: -
J gene: TRBJ2-6
V gene: TRBV5-1
clone size: once
CDR3 DNA: TGCGCCAGCAGTGGAACCATTAGGCGGTCTGGGGCCAACGTCCTGACTTTC
CDR3 protein: CASSGTIRRSGANVLTF

D gene: TRBD2
J gene: TRBJ2-1
V gene: TRBV24-1
clone size: -
CDR3 DNA: TGTGCCACCAGTGACCCCGGGGGCGGGGGGTACAATGAGCAGTTCTTC
CDR3 protein: CATSDPGGGGYNEQFF

D gene: TRBD2
J gene: TRBJ2-5
V gene: TRBV7-9
clone size: -
CDR3 DNA: TGTGCCAGCAGCATCATAGCGGGGTACCAAGAGACCCAGTACTTC
CDR3 protein: CASSIIAGYQETQYF

D gene: -
J gene: TRBJ1-2
V gene: TRBV2
clone size: -
CDR3 DNA: TGTGCCAGCAATAGCTTGGCCGCGGGAGGCTACACCTTC
CDR3 protein: CASNSLAAGGYTF

D gene: TRBD2
J gene: TRBJ2-2
V gene: TRBV10-3
clone size: -
CDR3 DNA: TGTGCCATCAGTAAATCCGGGACTAGCGGGGGCCGGTCCACCGGGGAGCTGTTTTTT
CDR3 protein: CAISKSGTSGGRSTGELFF

D gene: -
J gene: TRBJ2-7
V gene: TRBV28
clone size: -
CDR3 DNA: TGTGCCAGCAGCCAGGGGCCCCCCTACGAGCAGTACTTC
CDR3 protein: CASSQGPPYEQYF

D gene: TRBD2
J gene: TRBJ2-3
V gene: TRBV5-1
clone size: once
CDR3 DNA: TGCGCCAGCAGCTTGGCTTCTAGCGGACGGGGGGATACGCAGTATTTT
CDR3 protein: CASSLASSGRGDTQYF

D gene: -
J gene: TRBJ1-4
V gene: TRBV2
clone size: -
CDR3 DNA: TGTGCCAGCAGTAGAGACCTAAGGGGTGAAAAACTGTTTTTT
CDR3 protein: CASSRDLRGEKLFF

D gene: TRBD1
J gene: TRBJ2-3
V gene: TRBV5-1
clone size: once
CDR3 DNA: TGCGCCAGCAGCCTACAGGGGCCTAGCACAGATACGCAGTATTTT
CDR3 protein: CASSLQGPSTDTQYF

D gene: -
J gene: TRBJ1-2
V gene: TRBV3-1/TRBV3-2
clone size: -
CDR3 DNA: TGTGCCAGCAGCCAAGAGTTAAACTATGGCTACACCTTC
CDR3 protein: CASSQELNYGYTF

D gene: -
J gene: TRBJ2-4
V gene: TRBV27
clone size: -
CDR3 DNA: TGTGCCAGCAGCCCCGACAGGGCCAAAAACATTCAGTACTTC
CDR3 protein: CASSPDRAKNIQYF

D gene: TRBD1
J gene: TRBJ1-2
V gene: TRBV7-8
clone size: -
CDR3 DNA: TGTGCCAGCAGCTTAGAGGGGGCTGTAGCTAACTATGGCTACACCTTC
CDR3 protein: CASSLEGAVANYGYTF

D gene: -
J gene: TRBJ1-4
V gene: TRBV5-8
clone size: -
CDR3 DNA: TGTGCCAGCAGCTTGTGGGAGGGATCAAGAACTAATGAAAAACTGTTTTTT
CDR3 protein: CASSLWEGSRTNEKLFF

D gene: -
J gene: TRBJ1-2
V gene: TRBV19
clone size: -
CDR3 DNA: TGTGCCAGTGCAACAGACACTAACTATGGCTACACCTTC
CDR3 protein: CASATDTNYGYTF

D gene: TRBD1
J gene: TRBJ2-2
V gene: TRBV3-1/TRBV3-2
clone size: -
CDR3 DNA: TGTGCCAGCAGCCAAGAACGGGCAGGGGGATCCGGGGAGCTGTTTTTT
CDR3 protein: CASSQERAGGSGELFF

D gene: -
J gene: TRBJ1-5
V gene: TRBV28
clone size: few
CDR3 DNA: TGTGCCAGCAGGCGAGGGAGGAATCAGCCCCAGCATTTT
CDR3 protein: CASRRGRNQPQHF

D gene: -
J gene: TRBJ2-3
V gene: TRBV5-1
clone size: -
CDR3 DNA: TGCGCCAGCAGCTTGGATAGGGGGATTGATACGCAGTATTTT
CDR3 protein: CASSLDRGIDTQYF

D gene: -
J gene: TRBJ1-2
V gene: TRBV4-2
clone size: -
CDR3 DNA: TGTGCCAGCAGCCAAGAAGAGGGTTCCAAATGGGGCTACACCTTC
CDR3 protein: CASSQEEGSKWGYTF

D gene: -
J gene: TRBJ1-1
V gene: TRBV7-9
clone size: -
CDR3 DNA: TGTGCCAGCAGCTTTTTCGCAGTGCAGAACACTGAAGCTTTCTTT
CDR3 protein: CASSFFAVQNTEAFF

D gene: -
J gene: TRBJ1-5
V gene: TRBV19
clone size: -
CDR3 DNA: TGTGCCAGTAGTAGTACAACAGGGATGGCCCAGCATTTT
CDR3 protein: CASSSTTGMAQHF

D gene: -
J gene: TRBJ2-5
V gene: TRBV6-6
clone size: -
CDR3 DNA: TGTGCCAGCACTTACCGGCAGGGTTGGGAGACCCAGTACTTC
CDR3 protein: CASTYRQGWETQYF

D gene: -
J gene: TRBJ2-3
V gene: TRBV11-2
clone size: -
CDR3 DNA: TGTGCCAGCAGCTTGGATCGGGGGTCGGATACGCAGTATTTT
CDR3 protein: CASSLDRGSDTQYF

D gene: TRBD2
J gene: TRBJ2-3
V gene: TRBV3-1/TRBV3-2
clone size: -
CDR3 DNA: TGTGCCAGCAGCCAAACGGGACTAACGGATACGCAGTATTTT
CDR3 protein: CASSQTGLTDTQYF

D gene: TRBD1
J gene: TRBJ2-2
V gene: TRBV7-3
clone size: -
CDR3 DNA: TGTGCCAGCAGGCCTGGGACAGGGGGGTATTTGTTTTTT
CDR3 protein: CASRPGTGGYLFF

D gene: -
J gene: TRBJ1-2
V gene: TRBV5-5
clone size: -
CDR3 DNA: TGTGCCAGCAGCTTGGACCAGGAACCCTTGGATGGCTACACCTTC
CDR3 protein: CASSLDQEPLDGYTF

D gene: TRBD2
J gene: TRBJ2-5
V gene: TRBV28
clone size: -
CDR3 DNA: TGTGCCAGCAGTTTAGCCCCTGGGACTAGCGGGGGGCTGGGGGAGACCCAGTACTTC
CDR3 protein: CASSLAPGTSGGLGETQYF

D gene: TRBD2
J gene: TRBJ2-3
V gene: TRBV5-4
clone size: -
CDR3 DNA: TGTGCCAGCAGCTGGAGCGGGGGGCGCACAGATACGCAGTATTTT
CDR3 protein: CASSWSGGRTDTQYF

D gene: -
J gene: TRBJ1-2
V gene: TRBV5-6
clone size: -
CDR3 DNA: TGTGCCAGCAGCTTGTCTTTCCAGGACTATGGCTACACCTTC
CDR3 protein: CASSLSFQDYGYTF

D gene: TRBD1
J gene: TRBJ1-1
V gene: TRBV4-2
clone size: -
CDR3 DNA: TGTGCCAGCAGCCAAGGGGGGACAGGTGGGCGGATGAACACTGAAGCTTTCTTT
CDR3 protein: CASSQGGTGGRMNTEAFF

D gene: TRBD1
J gene: TRBJ1-2
V gene: TRBV28
clone size: -
CDR3 DNA: TGTGCCAGCAGTTTATCAGGGGGTGGCTACACCTTC
CDR3 protein: CASSLSGGGYTF

D gene: -
J gene: TRBJ2-7
V gene: TRBV5-4
clone size: few
CDR3 DNA: TGTGCCAGCAGTCAGAACAGGGCCCACGAGCAGTACTTC
CDR3 protein: CASSQNRAHEQYF

D gene: TRBD1
J gene: TRBJ1-3
V gene: TRBV5-1
clone size: once
CDR3 DNA: TGCGCCAGCAGCTCACAGGGGGGTGCTGGAAACACCATATATTTT
CDR3 protein: CASSSQGGAGNTIYF

D gene: TRBD1
J gene: TRBJ1-5
V gene: TRBV28
clone size: -
CDR3 DNA: TGTGCCAGCAGTCCCCCCCCACAGGGGCGCTTCAATCAGCCCCAGCATTTT
CDR3 protein: CASSPPPQGRFNQPQHF

D gene: -
J gene: TRBJ2-2
V gene: TRBV5-4
clone size: -
CDR3 DNA: TGTGCCAGCAGCTTGGAGGTTGGGCGGAACACCGGGGAGCTGTTTTTT
CDR3 protein: CASSLEVGRNTGELFF

D gene: -
J gene: TRBJ1-2
V gene: TRBV28
clone size: -
CDR3 DNA: TGTGCCAGCAGAAGCTCTGTTAACTATGGCTACACCTTC
CDR3 protein: CASRSSVNYGYTF

D gene: -
J gene: TRBJ1-4
V gene: TRBV3-1/TRBV3-2
clone size: -
CDR3 DNA: TGTGCCAGCAGCCAGCCCCCAGGGCTGGAAAAACTGTTTTTT
CDR3 protein: CASSQPPGLEKLFF

D gene: -
J gene: TRBJ1-1
V gene: TRBV6-5
clone size: -
CDR3 DNA: TGTGCCAGCAGTTACCGCAGGGTCATGAACACTGAAGCTTTCTTT
CDR3 protein: CASSYRRVMNTEAFF

D gene: TRBD2
J gene: TRBJ2-1
V gene: TRBV7-2
clone size: -
CDR3 DNA: TGTGCCAGCAGCTTAGCAGGGCGGGGGGCCCTTTATCGGGAGCAGTTCTTC
CDR3 protein: CASSLAGRGALYREQFF